These 26 T cell receptor beta chains share one sample of origin, sequenced in a study of blood T cell repertoires in COVID-19. Assay used: immunoSEQ multiplex PCR; TCRdb lists only in-frame clones, some missing. The sample consists of roughly 52,000 clones, around 92% of them appearing once. The sequenced material came from peripheral blood. These receptors were collected from a human donor in a cohort sampled during active COVID-19.

This chain connects TRBV5-4 to TRBJ1-2, with 8 bases matching TRBD1. Per germline, CDR1 SGHNT and CDR2 YYREEE (reference sequence). The junction had 8 bases not matched to a gene; V was cut back by 3 bases and J by 4 bases. The CDR3 extends over 15 amino acids. CDR3 in amino acids: CASSSRTGRAYGYTF. The DNA for the CDR3 is TGTGCCAGCAGCTCCCGGACAGGGAGGGCCTATGGCTACACCTTC.

This clone was seen just once. The rearrangement links TRBV7-8 to TRBJ1-2; 7 nucleotides agree with TRBD1. CDR1 and CDR2 (germline): SGHVS, FQNEAQ. This CDR3 region has 13 residues. The V and J ends lost 4 bases and 7 bases, in that order; junction bases with no gene match: 6. In DNA form, the CDR3 reads TGTGCCAGCAGCTACCGACAGGGAATTGGCTACACCTTC. This sequence encodes CASSYRQGIGYTF.

To note about this clone: This specimen includes other DNA sequences encoding the same CDR3. The chain links TRBV3-1 (or the pseudogene TRBV3-2) to TRBJ2-5; 9 positions match TRBD2. After removal of 1 base from V and 3 bases from J, the junction contained 6 bases not matched to a gene. The CDR3 covers 16 residues. Germline CDR1 LGHDT, CDR2 YNNKEL (reference sequence). CDR3 sequence reads: CASSQGASGGKETQYF. For the CDR3, the DNA is TGTGCCAGCAGCCAAGGCGCCAGCGGGGGGAAAGAGACCCAGTACTTC.

V gene TRBV7-9 combines with J gene TRBJ2-5; a possible D gene is TRBD2 (5 bases). In germline, CDR1 is SEHNR, CDR2 FQNEAQ (reference sequence). V lost 2 bases and J lost 5, with 12 bases in between. This CDR3 has 14 amino acids. CDR3: CASSLMREVETQYF. The CDR3 DNA reads TGTGCCAGCAGCTTAATGAGGGAAGTGGAGACCCAGTACTTC. Supplemented by reference TRBV7-9 and TRBJ2-5, the full variable domain reads DTGVSQNPRHKITKRGQNVTFRCDPISEHNRLYWYRQTLGQGPEFLTYFQNEAQLEKSRLLSDRFSAERPKGSFSTLEIQRTEQGDSAMYLCASSLMREVETQYFGPGTRLLVL.

This chain joins TRBV4-1 and TRBJ1-2; 7 bases are a match to TRBD1. Germline V gene data show CDR1 as MGHRA and CDR2 as YSYEKL. V trimming: 1 base; J trimming: 1 base; junction bases outside the gene matches: 3. This CDR3 region has 15 residues. CDR3 nucleotide sequence: TGCGCCAGCAGCCAAGGACAGGGCGTTAACTATGGCTACACCTTC. It yields the protein CASSQGQGVNYGYTF.

The chain carries TRBV5-5 and TRBJ2-6, with 12 bases lining up with TRBD1. Trimming removed 2 bases from V and 3 bases from J; junction bases left unmatched: 3. The CDR3 length is 17 residues. Germline V gene sequence: CDR1 SGHKS, CDR2 YYEKEE (reference sequence). CDR3 in DNA: TGTGCCAGCAGCTTCGGGACAGGGGGCGGTGGGGCCAACGTCCTGACTTTC. Translating gives CASSFGTGGGGANVLTF.

The chain uses TRBV21-1 and TRBJ2-7; the table's TRBD1 call for D was not verified on the DNA. TRBV21-1 is a known pseudogene. The CDR3 runs 16 residues. CDR3 protein: CASSKPNRTGKYEQYF. The CDR3 DNA follows: TGTGCCAGCAGCAAACCAAATCGGACAGGGAAATACGAGCAGTACTTC.

Only one count was recorded for this clone. This chain links TRBV18 with TRBJ2-3, with 10 bases aligning to TRBD1. The V and J ends lost 2 bases and 6 bases, in that order; junction bases with no gene match: 11. The CDR3 has 17 residues. Germline-derived CDR1 and CDR2 are KGHSH and LQKENI. The CDR3 is CASSPSPGTGAGDTQYF. The CDR3 nucleotides are TGTGCCAGCTCACCATCACCCGGGACAGGGGCGGGGGATACGCAGTATTTT. The full variable domain, in which reference TRBV18 and TRBJ2-3 provide the parts outside the CDR3, is NAGVMQNPRHLVRRRGQEARLRCSPMKGHSHVYWYRQLPEEGLKFMVYLQKENIIDESGMPKERFSAEFPKEGPSILRIQQVVRGDSAAYFCASSPSPGTGAGDTQYFGPGTRLTVL.

This chain links TRBV7-2 with TRBJ1-2; the match to TRBD1 covers 8 bases. The CDR3 runs 15 residues. V shed 3 bases and J 5 bases; nucleotides not matched to a gene: 8. CDR1 and CDR2 from the germline V gene are SGHTA and FQGNSA. CDR3 in DNA: TGTGCCAGCAGCTTTACAGGGGGTAGTGCTTATGGCTACACCTTC. The encoded protein is CASSFTGGSAYGYTF.

The chain recombines TRBV11-1 with TRBJ1-2; perhaps TRBD1 as D (5 bases). Germline loops: CDR1 SGHAT, CDR2 FQDESV (reference sequence). The CDR3 covers 14 residues. The V end was cut by 5 bases, the J end by 3 bases, with 13 bases between. CDR3 sequence: CASSTGGKDYGYTF. CDR3 DNA: TGTGCCAGCAGCACGGGGGGAAAGGACTATGGCTACACCTTC.

This chain uses TRBV6-5 with TRBJ1-2, with D perhaps TRBD1 (6 bases). The V end lost 2 bases, the J end lost 7 bases, and 11 bases lay between the germline ends. The CDR3 is 13 amino acids. Germline CDR1 reads MNHEY; CDR2 reads SVGAGI. CDR3 protein: CASSYGGGGGYTF. CDR3 nucleotides: TGTGCCAGCAGTTACGGGGGGGGCGGTGGCTACACCTTC.

This rearrangement joins TRBV4-1 to TRBJ2-4, with 9 bases matching TRBD1. Germline CDR1 is MGHRA and CDR2 is YSYEKL. CDR3 size: 16 residues. V trimming: 7 bases; J trimming: 3 bases; junction bases outside the gene matches: 10. DNA of the CDR3: TGCGCCAGCACCCGGACAGGGGATGGGGACAAAAACATTCAGTACTTC. It codes for CASTRTGDGDKNIQYF.

The rearrangement uses TRBV5-1 and TRBJ1-2; possibly TRBD1 for D (5 bases). The CDR3 sequence is 13 residues long. Germline CDR1 SGHRS, CDR2 YFSETQ. Trimming cost V 5 bases and J 6 bases, with 14 bases left between them. Written as DNA, the CDR3 is TGCGCCAGCAGGCTCCTCGACAGAGATGGCTACACCTTC. Protein sequence: CASRLLDRDGYTF.

J is TRBJ1-1 and V is TRBV6-4; D is possibly TRBD1 (5 bases). The CDR3 has 15 residues. Germline CDR1 reads MRHNA; CDR2 reads SNTAGT. Deletions cut 1 base from V and 6 bases from J, with 15 bases between. CDR3 in amino acids: CASSDFRGLVAEAFF. DNA of the CDR3: TGTGCCAGCAGTGACTTTAGGGGTCTAGTCGCTGAAGCTTTCTTT.

This chain joins TRBV11-1 and TRBJ2-1; a weak D match, TRBD2 (5 bases). CDR1 and CDR2 (germline): SGHAT, FQDESV (reference sequence). The CDR3 covers 13 residues. V shed 5 bases and J shed 2 bases, with 7 bases lying between them. This CDR3 is CASSPGTYNEQFF. The DNA for the CDR3 is TGTGCCAGCAGCCCCGGGACCTACAATGAGCAGTTCTTC.

This clone was picked up a small number of times. This chain links TRBV9 with TRBJ2-2; possible D gene TRBD1, 9 bases. Germline V gives CDR1 SGDLS, CDR2 YYNGEE. The CDR3 has 19 residues. V lost 3 bases and J 2 bases, leaving 23 bases between the germline ends. CDR3 region: CASSAAGGQGVRNTGELFF. The CDR3 nucleotides are TGTGCCAGCAGCGCGGCGGGGGGACAGGGAGTTCGAAACACCGGGGAGCTGTTTTTT. Using reference TRBV9 and TRBJ2-2 for the parts outside the CDR3, the full variable domain is DSGVTQTPKHLITATGQRVTLRCSPRSGDLSVYWYQQSLDQGLQFLIQYYNGEERAKGNILERFSAQQFPDLHSELNLSSLELGDSALYFCASSAAGGQGVRNTGELFFGEGSRLTVL.

V usage is TRBV9 and J usage is TRBJ2-3; 10 positions agree with TRBD1. Germline V gene data show CDR1 as SGDLS and CDR2 as YYNGEE. CDR3 size: 18 residues. Losses at the gene ends were 2 bases for V and 5 bases for J; bases not matched to a gene: 14. CDR3 sequence: CASSVSGQGTSPGDTQYF. The CDR3 DNA follows: TGTGCCAGCAGCGTTTCGGGACAGGGGACGTCTCCCGGAGATACGCAGTATTTT.

This chain uses TRBV3-1 (or the pseudogene TRBV3-2) with TRBJ1-1; TRBD1 is a possible D gene (5 bases). The germline V gene has CDR1 LGHDT and CDR2 YNNKEL (reference sequence). The CDR3 spans 17 residues. Trimming took off 0 bases at V and 7 bases at J, with 21 bases between the two ends. CDR3 in amino acids: CASSQDVSGGGPGEAFF. The DNA for the CDR3 is TGTGCCAGCAGCCAAGATGTTAGCGGGGGGGGTCCTGGTGAAGCTTTCTTT.

V usage is TRBV3-1 (or the pseudogene TRBV3-2) and J usage is TRBJ2-2, with 7 positions matching TRBD1. The CDR3 runs to 14 residues. The junction had 1 base not matched to a gene; V was cut back by 1 base and J by 5 bases. CDR1 is LGHDT and CDR2 is YNNKEL in the germline V gene (reference sequence). In nucleotides, the CDR3 is TGTGCCAGCAGCCAAGGACAGGGTACCGGGGAGCTGTTTTTT. The encoded protein is CASSQGQGTGELFF.

The gene calls are TRBV7-9 and TRBJ1-5; a weak D match, TRBD1 (6 bases). The germline V gene encodes CDR1 SEHNR and CDR2 FQNEAQ (reference sequence). The CDR3 consists of 14 residues. The V and J ends lost 4 bases and 8 bases respectively, with 15 bases between them. The CDR3 DNA reads as TGTGCCAGCAGCTCCACACAGGGTTTTGAGCCCCAGCATTTT. It specifies CASSSTQGFEPQHF. The whole variable domain, remainder taken from reference TRBV7-9 and TRBJ1-5, is DTGVSQNPRHKITKRGQNVTFRCDPISEHNRLYWYRQTLGQGPEFLTYFQNEAQLEKSRLLSDRFSAERPKGSFSTLEIQRTEQGDSAMYLCASSSTQGFEPQHFGDGTRLSIL.

The chain links TRBV25-1 to TRBJ2-5; perhaps TRBD1 as D (5 bases). In germline, CDR1 is MGHDK, CDR2 SYGVNS. The CDR3 covers 14 residues. Trimming removed 6 bases at V and 4 bases at J, with 15 bases between. The CDR3 here is CASSLRVVRETQYF. Written as DNA, the CDR3 is TGTGCCAGCAGCCTCAGGGTGGTCAGAGAGACCCAGTACTTC.

J is TRBJ2-1 and V is TRBV2; weak D call: TRBD2 (6 bases). Germline CDR1 reads SNHLY; CDR2 reads FYNNEI. Trimming took 8 bases from V and 9 from J, leaving 26 bases between them. CDR3 length: 16 residues. The CDR3 DNA follows: TGTGCCAGCCGACCCATAGTAGCGGACAAGGGGAGTGAGCAGTTCTTC. Translated, it gives CASRPIVADKGSEQFF.

The chain joins TRBV6-5 to TRBJ1-6; 9 bases align to TRBD1. J was trimmed by 8 bases and V by 5 bases; bases with no gene match: 7. The germline V gene encodes CDR1 MNHEY and CDR2 SVGAGI. CDR3 length: 15 residues. The CDR3 DNA is TGTGCCAGCAGTAACCGGGACAGGGTATATTCACCCCTCCACTTT. This gives the protein CASSNRDRVYSPLHF.

This clone has a handful of counts. DNA for the CDR3: TGTGCCAGCAGCCAAGAAGCGGCAGGGGTGAACACTGAAGCTTTCTTT. It specifies CASSQEAAGVNTEAFF. V gene TRBV3-1 (or the pseudogene TRBV3-2) combines with J gene TRBJ1-1, with D perhaps TRBD1 (6 bases). Per germline, CDR1 LGHDT and CDR2 YNNKEL (reference sequence). CDR3 length: 16 amino acids. The V end was cut by 0 bases, the J end by 0 bases, with 11 bases between.

This chain uses TRBV15 with TRBJ1-1; D is unclear. The CDR3 runs to 16 residues. CDR1 and CDR2 from the germline V gene are LNHNV and YYDKDF (reference sequence). V was clipped by 0 bases and J by 0 bases, with 11 bases between them. CDR3 in DNA: TGTGCCACCAGCAGAGATCGGTGGAGCATGAACACTGAAGCTTTCTTT. Translated: CATSRDRWSMNTEAFF.

The J gene is TRBJ1-3, the V gene TRBV30; tentative D call: TRBD1 (6 bases). CDR3 length: 15 residues. Trimming took off 0 bases at V and 4 bases at J, with 13 bases between the two ends. Germline loops: CDR1 GTSNPN, CDR2 SVGIG (reference sequence). The chain's CDR3 is CAWSVRGAKGNTIYF. CDR3 sequence (DNA): TGTGCCTGGAGTGTACGGGGGGCGAAAGGAAACACCATATATTTT.